Presented here are 30 T cell receptor beta chains from one specimen sequenced in a study of blood T cell repertoires in COVID-19 (dated by TCRdb to the early 2020s). Library method: the immunoSEQ multiplex PCR assay. TCRdb provides this immuneACCESS table in a form limited to in-frame rearrangements. Some clones are lacking; in checked studies, under half of them reflect an unresolved V gene, and why the rest are absent is not known. Present in this sample are approximately 450,000 clones, roughly nine tenths of which were seen just once. The top ten hold 0.95% to 1.3% of the sample. Sequenced sample: PBMCs or T cells enriched from blood (not recorded which). The source is a man aged 25 to 45 who had recovered from COVID-19.

The rearrangement links TRBV30 to TRBJ1-6; a weak D match, TRBD1 (5 bases). Germline CDR1 GTSNPN, CDR2 SVGIG (reference sequence). Trimming pared 1 base from V and 6 bases from J, leaving 10 bases between. The CDR3 runs 14 residues. The CDR3 DNA follows: TGTGCCTGGAGTGGCTCCGGGGGTAATTCACCCCTCCACTTT. This encodes CAWSGSGGNSPLHF. Based on the CDR3 plus reference TRBV30 and TRBJ1-6, the full variable domain is SQTIHQWPATLVQPVGSPLSLECTVEGTSNPNLYWYRQAAGRGLQLLFYSVGIGQISSEVPQNLSASRPQDRQFILSSKKLLLSDSGFYLCAWSGSGGNSPLHFGNGTRLTVT.

The rearrangement uses TRBV19 and TRBJ2-7; 7 bases line up with TRBD1. V was clipped by 4 bases and J by 6 bases; unmatched bases: 6. The CDR3 totals 13 residues. Germline lookup yields CDR1 LNHDA and CDR2 SQIVND (reference sequence). CDR3 coding DNA: TGTGCCAGTAGTAAAGAACAGGGGCGCGAGCAGTACTTC. Translated, it gives CASSKEQGREQYF.

The chain joins TRBV29-1 to TRBJ1-2; 9 nucleotides align to TRBD1. Germline V CDR1 and CDR2: SQVTM, ANQGSEA. This CDR3 region has 13 residues. Losses at the gene ends were 7 bases for V and 1 base for J; bases not matched to a gene: 4. DNA of the CDR3: TGCAGCGCCTGGACAGGGGATAACTATGGCTACACCTTC. This codes for CSAWTGDNYGYTF.

This clone was recorded once. This chain connects TRBV30 to TRBJ1-6; D is perhaps TRBD1 (6 bases). Germline CDR1 is GTSNPN and CDR2 is SVGIG (reference sequence). The CDR3 covers 15 residues. V lost 4 bases and J 9 bases, leaving 19 bases between the germline ends. The CDR3 protein is CAWNPGRGASSPLHF. CDR3 in DNA: TGTGCCTGGAACCCAGGTCGGGGGGCGAGTTCACCCCTCCACTTT. Supplemented by reference TRBV30 and TRBJ1-6, the full variable domain reads SQTIHQWPATLVQPVGSPLSLECTVEGTSNPNLYWYRQAAGRGLQLLFYSVGIGQISSEVPQNLSASRPQDRQFILSSKKLLLSDSGFYLCAWNPGRGASSPLHFGNGTRLTVT.

As to this clone: This sample includes further DNA sequences coding for the same CDR3. The rearrangement links TRBV18 to TRBJ2-2; TRBD1 is a possible D gene (6 bases). Trimming removed 0 bases at V and 2 bases at J, with 7 bases between. The CDR3 runs 15 residues. Germline V gene lookup returns CDR1 KGHSH and CDR2 LQKENI. In DNA, the CDR3 is TGTGCCAGCTCACCACCGGGACAAAACACCGGGGAGCTGTTTTTT. Translation gives CASSPPGQNTGELFF.

The chain links TRBV5-1 to TRBJ2-3; 7 bases match TRBD2. The CDR3 is 16 amino acids. V trimming: 3 bases; J trimming: 1 base; junction bases outside the gene matches: 8. Germline V gene lookup returns CDR1 SGHRS and CDR2 YFSETQ. CDR3 DNA: TGCGCCAGCAGCTGGGAGGGTGGGAGCGGCACAGATACGCAGTATTTT. Its protein is CASSWEGGSGTDTQYF.

V and J are TRBV21-1 and TRBJ1-1. TRBV21-1 is classified as a pseudogene. This CDR3 contains 14 residues. Here the CDR3 DNA reads TGTGCCAGCAGCAGGAGTTCCGAGAACACTGAAGCTTTCTTT. Amino acid sequence: CASSRSSENTEAFF.

This clone was detected only once. This chain uses TRBV30 with TRBJ1-4; D is uncertain. V lost 0 bases to trimming and J lost 4 bases, with 15 bases between them. The length of the CDR3 is 16 residues. Germline loops: CDR1 GTSNPN, CDR2 SVGIG (reference sequence). The DNA of the CDR3 is TGTGCCTGGAGTGTACAATTGTCGGGGAGTAATGAAAAACTGTTTTTT. As protein: CAWSVQLSGSNEKLFF.

This chain connects TRBV5-4 to TRBJ2-5; 13 bases line up with TRBD2. V shed 10 bases and J 5 bases; nucleotides not matched to a gene: 5. The CDR3 contains 13 residues. Germline V gene lookup returns CDR1 SGHNT and CDR2 YYREEE (reference sequence). Here the CDR3 reads CAGGLAGLETQYF. The CDR3 DNA reads as TGTGCCGGGGGACTAGCGGGATTGGAGACCCAGTACTTC.

V usage is TRBV28 and J usage is TRBJ2-7; no firm D call. The CDR3 runs to 13 residues. CDR1 and CDR2 (germline): MDHEN, SYDVKM. The V end was cut by 6 bases, the J end by 0 bases, with 9 bases between. The CDR3 DNA is TGTGCCAGCAGCATTACAAGCTCCTACGAGCAGTACTTC. This codes for CASSITSSYEQYF.

This clone has only one observation. The chain uses TRBV24-1 and TRBJ2-2, with D uncertain. V was shortened by 5 bases and J by 6 bases, with 6 bases between the two germline ends. CDR1 is KGHDR, CDR2 SFDVKD, per germline. The CDR3 extends over 12 amino acids. The CDR3 bases are TGTGCCACCAGTGCCCTTTCCGGGGAGCTGTTTTTT. This gives the protein CATSALSGELFF.

The gene calls are TRBV5-1 and TRBJ2-7; tentative D call: TRBD1 (6 bases). This CDR3 has 14 amino acids. CDR1 and CDR2 from the germline V gene are SGHRS and YFSETQ. The V end was cut by 0 bases, the J end by 7 bases, with 14 bases between. CDR3 in DNA: TGCGCCAGCAGCTTGGAGGGGGTCCTACGAGAGCAGTACTTC. Residues: CASSLEGVLREQYF.

This chain connects TRBV7-2 to TRBJ2-5; tentatively, D is TRBD1 (5 bases). This CDR3 comprises 15 residues. In germline, CDR1 is SGHTA, CDR2 FQGNSA. V was pared by 5 bases and J by 5 bases, with 18 bases between. The CDR3 sequence is CASSGHRLLVETQYF. The CDR3 coding sequence is TGTGCCAGCAGCGGCCACAGGTTGTTGGTGGAGACCCAGTACTTC.

The rearrangement links TRBV29-1 to TRBJ2-2; D possibly corresponds to TRBD1 (6 bases). The CDR3 sequence is 13 residues long. Germline V gene sequence: CDR1 SQVTM, CDR2 ANQGSEA. Between the trimmed V and J ends, which lost 7 bases and 6 bases, there was a span of 15 bases. The CDR3 DNA reads TGCAGCGCCACCGGGTACAGGGCCGGGGAGCTGTTTTTT. It is translated as CSATGYRAGELFF.

This sequence joins TRBV27 and TRBJ1-4; 11 bases are shared with TRBD1. The germline V gene has CDR1 MNHEY and CDR2 SMNVEV (reference sequence). J gave up 7 bases and V 4 bases, and 5 bases lay outside the gene matches. The CDR3 runs to 15 residues. The CDR3 sequence: CASSSRTGGGEKLFF. The CDR3 nucleotides are TGTGCCAGCAGTTCAAGGACAGGGGGCGGTGAAAAACTGTTTTTT. The variable domain in full, completed from reference TRBV27 and TRBJ1-4, reads EAQVTQNPRYLITVTGKKLTVTCSQNMNHEYMSWYRQDPGLGLRQIYYSMNVEVTDKGDVPEGYKVSRKEKRNFPLILESPSPNQTSLYFCASSSRTGGGEKLFFGSGTQLSVL.

CDR3 region: CASSLEGGTAFF. For the CDR3, the DNA is TGTGCCAGCAGCTTAGAGGGCGGGACAGCTTTCTTT. The chain links TRBV11-2 to TRBJ1-1; maybe TRBD1 (5 bases). Deletions cut 0 bases from V and 10 bases from J, with 9 bases between. The CDR3 has 12 residues. Per the germline V gene, CDR1 is SGHAT and CDR2 is FQNNGV.

The chain recombines TRBV28 with TRBJ1-1; D is perhaps TRBD1 (5 bases). This CDR3 has 14 amino acids. The V and J ends lost 7 bases and 0 bases respectively, with 12 bases between them. Germline CDR1 and CDR2: MDHEN and SYDVKM. The chain's CDR3 is CASIREDLNTEAFF. Written as DNA, the CDR3 is TGTGCCAGCATCAGGGAGGATTTGAACACTGAAGCTTTCTTT.

The chain joins TRBV5-4 to TRBJ2-5; the match to TRBD1 covers 11 bases. This CDR3 has 15 residues. V trimming: 0 bases; J trimming: 4 bases; junction bases outside the gene matches: 2. Germline V gene lookup returns CDR1 SGHNT and CDR2 YYREEE (reference sequence). The DNA of the CDR3 is TGTGCCAGCAGCTTGGGGACAGGGGGCGGAGAGACCCAGTACTTC. This gives the protein CASSLGTGGGETQYF.

This clone was picked up a small number of times. This sequence joins TRBV5-1 and TRBJ2-1; no firm D call. The CDR3 spans 15 residues. Trimming removed 2 bases from V and 3 bases from J, with 12 bases in between. The germline gives CDR1 SGHRS, CDR2 YFSETQ. CDR3 bases: TGCGCCAGCAGCTTTACCGACGGAGACTACAATGAGCAGTTCTTC. Protein sequence: CASSFTDGDYNEQFF.

This chain uses TRBV27 with TRBJ1-1; 9 nucleotides align to TRBD1. CDR1 is MNHEY, CDR2 SMNVEV, per germline (reference sequence). The CDR3 is made up of 13 amino acids. J was trimmed by 10 bases and V by 5 bases; bases with no gene match: 8. The CDR3 loop reads CASSLGTGFTAFF. Written as DNA, the CDR3 is TGTGCCAGCAGTCTCGGGACAGGGTTTACAGCTTTCTTT.

This clone was seen a single time. The CDR3 DNA is TGTGCCAGCAGCTTGGGGGCAGGGGCGGTGGAGGAGCAGTTCTTC. Translated, it gives CASSLGAGAVEEQFF. The chain is built from TRBV5-5 and TRBJ2-1, with D tentatively TRBD1 (6 bases). The CDR3 is 15 amino acids. Germline V lookup: CDR1 SGHKS, CDR2 YYEKEE (reference sequence). V dropped 0 bases and J dropped 10 bases, with 17 bases sitting between them.

This rearrangement joins TRBV5-4 to TRBJ1-2; 8 positions match TRBD1. Germline CDR1 SGHNT, CDR2 YYREEE (reference sequence). J gave up 5 bases and V 4 bases, and 4 bases lay outside the gene matches. This CDR3 spans 13 amino acids. The CDR3 DNA sequence: TGTGCCAGCAGCCACGACAGGGGTTATGGCTACACCTTC. Translation gives CASSHDRGYGYTF.

This clone has a handful of counts. The V gene is TRBV6-5, the J gene TRBJ1-1; 8 nucleotides agree with TRBD1. With 6 bases clipped from V and 3 bases from J, the junction kept 3 bases outside the gene matches. The CDR3 covers 13 residues. Germline CDR1 MNHEY, CDR2 SVGAGI. Here the CDR3 DNA reads TGTGCCAGCAGGTTGACAGGGGACACTGAAGCTTTCTTT. This encodes CASRLTGDTEAFF.

CDR3 bases: TGCGCCAGCAGCTTTGCTTCTCGGGAGAGTTCAGAGACCCAGTACTTC. It translates to CASSFASRESSETQYF. The rearrangement uses TRBV5-1 and TRBJ2-5, with TRBD2 as a possible D gene (6 bases). The ends were cut back, 2 bases at V and 4 bases at J, with 18 bases in the middle. Per germline, CDR1 SGHRS and CDR2 YFSETQ. The CDR3 length is 16 residues.

This clone is a singleton in its sample. This chain connects TRBV10-2 to TRBJ1-2; 7 positions match TRBD1. The germline gives CDR1 WSHSY, CDR2 SAAADI. Trimming at V came to 3 bases and at J to 3 bases, leaving 7 bases not matched to a gene. CDR3 length equals 15 residues. CDR3 loop: CASSDVGRGDYGYTF. The CDR3 bases are TGCGCCAGCAGTGATGTCGGCAGGGGGGACTATGGCTACACCTTC.

The V call is TRBV11-1, the J call TRBJ2-7, with D perhaps TRBD2 (5 bases). The CDR3 has 15 amino acids. Germline assignment: CDR1 SGHAT and CDR2 FQDESV (reference sequence). V gave up 7 bases and J gave up 1 base, with 17 bases separating them. The CDR3 spells CASTKGPGSSYEQYF. As DNA, the CDR3 is TGTGCCAGCACTAAAGGCCCGGGATCGTCCTACGAGCAGTACTTC.

V usage is TRBV6-1 and J usage is TRBJ2-1; D is possibly TRBD2 (5 bases). CDR3 length: 16 residues. V dropped 0 bases and J dropped 2 bases, with 11 bases sitting between them. Germline V gene sequence: CDR1 MNHNS, CDR2 SASEGT. DNA of the CDR3: TGTGCCAGCAGTGAAGCGCTCGGGGAGCCCTACAATGAGCAGTTCTTC. It is translated as CASSEALGEPYNEQFF.

The CDR3 reads CASSQEAGAVYGYTF. CDR3 DNA: TGTGCCAGCAGCCAAGAGGCGGGGGCAGTTTATGGCTACACCTTC. V is TRBV3-1 (or the pseudogene TRBV3-2) and J is TRBJ1-2, with D possibly matching TRBD1 (6 bases). Per the germline V gene, CDR1 is LGHDT and CDR2 is YNNKEL (reference sequence). This CDR3 is built from 15 residues. Trimming pared 0 bases from V and 5 bases from J, leaving 13 bases between.

J is TRBJ2-7 and V is TRBV7-8; 10 nucleotides align to TRBD2. The CDR3 consists of 19 residues. V was clipped by 4 bases and J by 0 bases; unmatched bases: 15. Germline V gene lookup returns CDR1 SGHVS and CDR2 FQNEAQ. This CDR3 is CASSSPRHLLAGPSYEQYF. CDR3 bases: TGTGCCAGCAGCTCACCGAGACACCTACTAGCGGGGCCCTCCTACGAGCAGTACTTC.

The chain uses TRBV28 and TRBJ1-3; a weak D match, TRBD1 (6 bases). The CDR3 loop spans 15 amino acids. V was pared by 5 bases and J by 0 bases, with 11 bases between. Germline CDR1 reads MDHEN; CDR2 reads SYDVKM. In nucleotides, the CDR3 is TGTGCCAGCAGTCCAGGGGACATCTCTGGAAACACCATATATTTT. Protein product: CASSPGDISGNTIYF.